This T cell receptor (beta chain) was sequenced during a study of PD-L1 blockade in urothelial cancer. Per patient, between 1 and 8 samples were collected at pretreatment and on-treatment time points. Sequencing used immunoSEQ multiplex PCR; TCRdb keeps in-frame clones, though not all of them. Here the sample spans some 100,000 clones, about nine tenths being singletons. CDR1 and CDR2 (germline): SGHVS, FNYEAQ. CDR3 length equals 15 residues. With 4 bases removed from V and 7 bases from J, the gap between germline ends came to 17 bases. The rearrangement joins TRBV7-6 to TRBJ2-1; D may be TRBD2 (5 bases). The sequence was obtained from a woman of 80 years or more with urothelial cancer. Sequenced material: PBMCs, taken around atezolizumab (anti-PD-L1) treatment. The CDR3, as DNA: TGTGCCAGCAGCTCCCAACCGGGTTCGGGGAATGAGCAGTTCTTC. Its translation is CASSSQPGSGNEQFF.